One and the same sample provided the 27 T cell receptor beta chains below, sequenced in a study of cytomegalovirus exposure and HLA in healthy donors. Researchers ran the PCR with 60 Vbeta and 13 Jbeta primers. Repertoires were generated with immunoSEQ multiplex PCR, while TCRdb's copy carries only in-frame clones and drops some. The sample contains roughly 200,000 clones, 77% of which appear only once. Sequencing was performed on PBMCs. These receptor sequences come from a woman aged 55-70 years in good health and CMV-seropositive.

The rearrangement links TRBV28 to TRBJ1-1; 7 bases map to TRBD1. The junction had 8 bases not matched to a gene; V was cut back by 6 bases and J by 4 bases. CDR3 length: 14 residues. Germline assignment: CDR1 MDHEN and CDR2 SYDVKM. The CDR3 sequence is CASSLDRVVTEAFF. DNA for the CDR3: TGTGCCAGCAGCTTAGACAGGGTGGTCACTGAAGCTTTCTTT.

This chain links TRBV5-1 with TRBJ2-3, with unresolved D. The V end lost 0 bases, the J end lost 3 bases, and 5 bases lay between the germline ends. Germline CDR1 is SGHRS and CDR2 is YFSETQ. CDR3 length: 13 amino acids. CDR3 in amino acids: CASSLAETDTQYF. The CDR3 DNA reads TGCGCCAGCAGCTTGGCTGAGACAGATACGCAGTATTTT.

The chain links TRBV19 to TRBJ1-2, with a tentative D call TRBD1 (6 bases). Between the trimmed V and J ends, which lost 6 bases and 4 bases, there was a span of 12 bases. CDR3 size: 13 residues. Germline assignment: CDR1 LNHDA and CDR2 SQIVND (reference sequence). The CDR3 spells CASRAGTIYGYTF. The CDR3 DNA reads TGTGCCAGTAGAGCCGGGACAATCTATGGCTACACCTTC.

This chain connects TRBV5-1 to TRBJ2-1, with 8 bases identical to TRBD2. There are 13 residues in the CDR3. The ends lost 2 bases at V and 8 bases at J; junction bases unmatched: 3. Germline V gene sequence: CDR1 SGHRS, CDR2 YFSETQ. CDR3 residues: CASSFAGGDEQFF. CDR3 in DNA: TGCGCCAGCAGCTTCGCGGGAGGAGATGAGCAGTTCTTC.

The V call is TRBV4-3, the J call TRBJ2-1; 9 bases agree with TRBD2. The CDR3 loop spans 16 amino acids. V shed 2 bases, J shed 5 bases, and the junction held 7 bases outside the gene matches. Germline CDR1 and CDR2: LGHNA and YSLEER. The CDR3 DNA reads as TGCGCCAGCAGCCAAAGACCAGCGGGGGGAAACAATGAGCAGTTCTTC. This encodes CASSQRPAGGNNEQFF.

The chain has TRBV9 and TRBJ1-5; 8 nucleotides align to TRBD1. This CDR3 is built from 20 residues. V shed 0 bases, J shed 0 bases, and the junction held 14 bases outside the gene matches. CDR1 and CDR2 from the germline V gene are SGDLS and YYNGEE. Here the CDR3 DNA reads TGTGCCAGCAGCGTAGAATCCCGGGACAGGCTAGATTATAGCAATCAGCCCCAGCATTTT. This codes for CASSVESRDRLDYSNQPQHF.

The chain has TRBV7-2 and TRBJ1-1; D remains ambiguous. CDR1 SGHTA and CDR2 FQGNSA come from the germline V gene. The CDR3 loop spans 15 amino acids. The ends were cut back, 2 bases at V and 5 bases at J, with 15 bases in the middle. This CDR3 reads CASSLLSFRGTEAFF. CDR3 sequence (DNA): TGTGCCAGCAGCTTATTGTCGTTTCGGGGAACTGAAGCTTTCTTT.

This clone occurred a few times. CDR3: CASSLGAQGTQYF. Written as DNA, the CDR3 is TGTGCCAGCAGCTTGGGGGCCCAAGGTACGCAGTATTTT. The V call is TRBV7-6, the J call TRBJ2-3, with D tentatively TRBD1 (6 bases). The CDR3 runs to 13 residues. V was shortened by 3 bases and J by 8 bases, with 12 bases between the two germline ends. CDR1 and CDR2 from the germline V gene are SGHVS and FNYEAQ.

A note on this clone: One junction end does not reproduce the germline sequence, and a read error may be involved. The chain combines TRBV7-9 with TRBJ1-3; no reliable D call. The CDR3 extends over 11 amino acids. From germline, CDR1 is SEHNR and CDR2 FQNEAQ (reference sequence). CDR3 nucleotides: TGTTCCAGCAGCCCAGTCTACACCATATATTTT. Translating gives CSSSPVYTIYF.

This clone was detected only once. This chain uses TRBV6-5 with TRBJ1-2, with 7 bases aligning to TRBD1. Trimming took 1 base from V and 8 from J; bases not matched to a gene: 10. Germline V gene sequence: CDR1 MNHEY, CDR2 SVGAGI. This CDR3 is built from 15 residues. The CDR3 bases are TGTGCCAGCAGTTACTACCGACAGGGATCGAAGGGCTACACCTTC. Its translation: CASSYYRQGSKGYTF.

This clone was recorded a few times. The chain combines TRBV11-2 with TRBJ1-2; D ambiguous. The V gene's germline CDR1 is SGHAT and CDR2 FQNNGV. The CDR3 spans 14 residues. Between the trimmed V and J ends, which lost 7 bases and 4 bases, there was a span of 16 bases. The DNA for the CDR3 is TGTGCCAGCATTGGCGGTTCGGGGATCTATGGCTACACCTTC. The encoded protein is CASIGGSGIYGYTF.

In the case of this clone: Compared with germline, one end of the junction differs, possibly owing to a read error. The chain combines TRBV20-1 with TRBJ2-7, with no clear D. There are 10 residues in the CDR3. CDR1 is DFQATT, CDR2 SNEGSKA, per germline (reference sequence). The CDR3 DNA reads TGCAGTGCTGGAGATGAGGCGCAGTACTTC. This gives the protein CSAGDEAQYF.

The table lists this clone with a count of one. V is TRBV7-8 and J is TRBJ1-2, with D uncertain. The CDR3 is 14 residues long. Germline lookup yields CDR1 SGHVS and CDR2 FQNEAQ. V lost 2 bases, J lost 7 bases, and 14 bases lay in between. Written as DNA, the CDR3 is TGTGCCAGCAGCTTACAGGTCGAGAGTGGTGGCTACACCTTC. Amino acid sequence: CASSLQVESGGYTF. Looking up the rest from reference TRBV7-8 and TRBJ1-2 gives the full variable domain: GAGVSQSPRYKVAKRGQDVALRCDPISGHVSLFWYQQALGQGPEFLTYFQNEAQLDKSGLPSDRFFAERPEGSVSTLKIQRTQQEDSAVYLCASSLQVESGGYTFGSGTRLTVV.

The chain employs TRBV27 and TRBJ2-7, with D unclear. The CDR3 sequence is 15 residues long. CDR1 is MNHEY, CDR2 SMNVEV, per germline (reference sequence). The V end lost 0 bases, the J end lost 2 bases, and 11 bases lay between the germline ends. The CDR3 DNA reads as TGTGCCAGCAGTTTATCGGTTTTAACTGCCTACGAGCAGTACTTC. As protein: CASSLSVLTAYEQYF.

The V gene is TRBV18, the J gene TRBJ1-1; weak D call: TRBD1 (6 bases). CDR1 and CDR2 from the germline V gene are KGHSH and LQKENI. V lost 3 bases to trimming and J lost 8 bases, with 10 bases between them. This CDR3 spans 12 amino acids. The CDR3 is CASSPQDREAFF. CDR3 coding DNA: TGTGCCAGCTCACCCCAGGACAGAGAAGCTTTCTTT.

This chain joins TRBV7-9 and TRBJ1-2, with 8 bases matching TRBD1. Germline CDR1 SEHNR, CDR2 FQNEAQ (reference sequence). V shed 6 bases, J shed 5 bases, and the junction held 11 bases outside the gene matches. The CDR3 spans 15 residues. The DNA of the CDR3 is TGTGCCAGCAGTTCGGAGAGACAGGGGAAATATGGCTACACCTTC. It translates to CASSSERQGKYGYTF.

CDR3 amino acids: CASSVTGMNTEAFF. CDR3 in DNA: TGTGCCAGCAGCGTAACAGGGATGAACACTGAAGCTTTCTTT. V gene TRBV9 combines with J gene TRBJ1-1; tentatively, D is TRBD1 (6 bases). This CDR3 comprises 14 residues. With 1 base removed from V and 0 bases from J, the gap between germline ends came to 7 bases. CDR1 and CDR2 from the germline V gene are SGDLS and YYNGEE.

The chain joins TRBV11-2 to TRBJ2-3; 8 positions match TRBD2. Trimming took 5 bases from V and 3 from J; bases not matched to a gene: 13. The CDR3 sequence is 17 residues long. CDR1 SGHAT and CDR2 FQNNGV come from the germline V gene. As DNA, the CDR3 is TGTGCCAGCAGCCTCGTGAAGCGGGAGAGGGGAACAGATACGCAGTATTTT. It yields the protein CASSLVKRERGTDTQYF.

This rearrangement joins TRBV27 to TRBJ1-3; D perhaps matches TRBD1 (5 bases). The CDR3 length is 14 residues. The germline V gene has CDR1 MNHEY and CDR2 SMNVEV (reference sequence). The V gene lost 6 bases and the J gene lost 1 base, with 10 bases spanning the gap. DNA for the CDR3: TGTGCCAGCAGGGAGGGGCCATCTGGAAACACCATATATTTT. Encoded protein: CASREGPSGNTIYF.

The CDR3 reads CASSVGGTTYEQYF. CDR3 nucleotides: TGTGCCAGCAGCGTAGGCGGGACTACCTACGAGCAGTACTTC. The chain combines TRBV9 with TRBJ2-7, with 7 bases fitting TRBD2. From germline, CDR1 is SGDLS and CDR2 YYNGEE. Trimming cost V 0 bases and J 2 bases; bases outside gene matches: 2. The CDR3 covers 14 residues.

This clone occurred a few times. J is TRBJ2-7 and V is TRBV30; D might be TRBD2 (5 bases). Between the trimmed V and J ends, which lost 2 bases and 4 bases, there was a span of 21 bases. The CDR3 is 16 amino acids. CDR1 is GTSNPN and CDR2 is SVGIG in the germline V gene (reference sequence). CDR3 protein: CAWSTYPRGPGYEQYF. CDR3 nucleotide sequence: TGTGCCTGGAGTACCTACCCACGCGGGCCGGGTTACGAGCAGTACTTC. The whole variable domain, remainder taken from reference TRBV30 and TRBJ2-7, is SQTIHQWPATLVQPVGSPLSLECTVEGTSNPNLYWYRQAAGRGLQLLFYSVGIGQISSEVPQNLSASRPQDRQFILSSKKLLLSDSGFYLCAWSTYPRGPGYEQYFGPGTRLTVT.

The chain's CDR3 is CASSTTGTGDGNTIYF. The CDR3, as DNA: TGTGCCAGCAGCACCACCGGGACAGGGGATGGAAACACCATATATTTT. The chain has TRBV28 and TRBJ1-3, with 10 bases lining up with TRBD1. CDR3 length: 16 residues. Per the germline V gene, CDR1 is MDHEN and CDR2 is SYDVKM. V lost 6 bases, J lost 3 bases, and 8 bases stayed unmatched.

In the case of this clone: At one of its ends the junction is not consistent with the germline gene, which may arise from a read error. V and J are TRBV11-2 and TRBJ2-4, with a weak D call TRBD1 (6 bases). The CDR3 spans 13 residues. From germline, CDR1 is SGHAT and CDR2 FQNNGV. The CDR3 nucleotides are TGTGCCAGCAGCATCGGGACAATGAACAGTCAGTACTTC. It specifies CASSIGTMNSQYF.

This chain joins TRBV7-2 and TRBJ2-3, with D possibly TRBD2 on 7 matching bases. The CDR3 is made up of 14 amino acids. V lost 6 bases and J lost 3, with 13 bases in between. The V gene's germline CDR1 is SGHTA and CDR2 FQGNSA. This chain's CDR3 is CASSQGGGTDTQYF. The CDR3 region has the DNA TGTGCCAGCAGTCAAGGGGGGGGAACAGATACGCAGTATTTT. The complete variable domain, with remaining parts taken from reference TRBV7-2 and TRBJ2-3, reads GAGVSQSPSNKVTEKGKDVELRCDPISGHTALYWYRQSLGQGLEFLIYFQGNSAPDKSGLPSDRFSAERTGGSVSTLTIQRTQQEDSAVYLCASSQGGGTDTQYFGPGTRLTVL.

The V and J genes are TRBV27 and TRBJ2-1, with 10 bases lining up with TRBD2. V was pared by 5 bases and J by 4 bases, with 5 bases of the junction left unmatched. The CDR3 covers 15 residues. Germline V gives CDR1 MNHEY, CDR2 SMNVEV (reference sequence). For the CDR3, the DNA is TGTGCCAGCAGTCTGACTAGCGGGCCTTACAATGAGCAGTTCTTC. It codes for CASSLTSGPYNEQFF.

This clone showed up just once. V is TRBV7-9 and J is TRBJ1-2, with D possibly TRBD1 on 5 matching bases. The length of the CDR3 is 15 residues. Germline CDR1 SEHNR, CDR2 FQNEAQ (reference sequence). Between the trimmed V and J ends, which lost 0 bases and 2 bases, there was a span of 10 bases. The CDR3 loop reads CASSLAMGQNYGYTF. In DNA, the CDR3 is TGTGCCAGCAGCTTAGCGATGGGGCAAAACTATGGCTACACCTTC.

The genes are TRBV5-4 and TRBJ2-1; 15 nucleotides match TRBD2. Per the germline V gene, CDR1 is SGHNT and CDR2 is YYREEE (reference sequence). Trimming cost V 4 bases and J 0 bases; bases outside gene matches: 8. The CDR3 is made up of 19 amino acids. The CDR3 region is CASSPGLAGGSSSYNEQFF. The CDR3 DNA is TGTGCCAGCAGCCCGGGACTAGCGGGAGGTTCCAGCTCCTACAATGAGCAGTTCTTC.